Listed below are T cell receptor beta chains from one sample, sequenced in a study of a mutant IDH1 vaccine in newly diagnosed glioma. No antigens are known for them. Clones were read by immunoSEQ multiplex PCR, and TCRdb kept only the in-frame ones, dropping some. The table has about 40,000 clones, 65% to 90% seen once; the top ten hold approximately 4.8%. The sample was PBMCs, taken from a glioma patient whose treatment included an IDH1 peptide vaccine. The receptors were gathered from a woman aged 45-60 years with glioma. Each CDR3 is given with its conserved first and last residue. The D gene is left open where the match is weak. Where a row states a size, it is once, few, many or the class of an expanded clone; other rows omit it.

>TRBJ2-2|-|TRBV7-8|-
CASSLTRDSNTGELFF
TGTGCCAGCAGCTTAACAAGGGATTCGAACACCGGGGAGCTGTTTTTT
>TRBJ2-2|-|TRBV7-6|-
CASSFGRWRASGELFF
TGTGCCAGCAGCTTTGGCCGTTGGAGGGCCTCCGGGGAGCTGTTTTTT
>TRBJ2-1|-|TRBV30|TRBD2
CAWSVMASGGVNEQFF
TGTGCCTGGAGTGTTATGGCTAGCGGGGGGGTCAATGAGCAGTTCTTC
>TRBJ1-1|-|TRBV5-1|-
CASSLGQTNTEAFF
TGCGCCAGCAGCTTGGGACAGACGAACACTGAAGCTTTCTTT
>TRBJ1-6|-|TRBV27|-
CASSFYPDSPLHF
TGTGCCAGCAGTTTTTATCCGGATTCACCCCTCCACTTT
>TRBJ1-1|-|TRBV5-4|TRBD1
CASSTPQGVKNTEAFF
TGTGCCAGCAGCACCCCACAGGGGGTGAAGAACACTGAAGCTTTCTTT
>TRBJ1-1|-|TRBV10-2|TRBD1
CASSQQGAYTEAFF
TGCGCCAGCAGTCAACAGGGGGCCTACACTGAAGCTTTCTTT
>TRBJ1-5|-|TRBV5-1|-
CASSLDGSNQPQHF
TGCGCCAGCAGCTTGGACGGTAGCAATCAGCCCCAGCATTTT
>TRBJ1-5|-|TRBV28|TRBD1
CASSTGDQPQHF
TGTGCCAGCTCGACAGGGGATCAGCCCCAGCATTTT
>TRBJ2-7|-|TRBV6-4|-
CASSERGGYEQYF
TGTGCCAGCAGTGAACGGGGCGGGTACGAGCAGTACTTC
>TRBJ2-4|-|TRBV25-1|TRBD1
CASSELTGVKNIQYF
TGTGCCAGCAGTGAATTAACAGGGGTGAAAAACATTCAGTACTTC
>TRBJ1-2|-|TRBV10-3|TRBD1
CAISRVAGGERGYTF
TGTGCCATCAGTCGGGTCGCAGGGGGCGAAAGGGGCTACACCTTC
>TRBJ1-2|-|TRBV6-4|TRBD1
CASSDSTGGGYTF
TGTGCCAGCAGTGACTCGACAGGGGGCGGCTACACCTTC
>TRBJ1-5|-|TRBV9|-
CASSPGHSGDSNQPQHF
TGTGCCAGCAGCCCCGGACACTCCGGGGATAGCAATCAGCCCCAGCATTTT
>TRBJ1-5|-|TRBV29-1|TRBD1
CSVESGGGQPQHF
TGCAGCGTTGAATCAGGGGGAGGGCAGCCCCAGCATTTT
>TRBJ2-7|-|TRBV11-2|TRBD1
CASSGTASYEQYF
TGTGCCAGCAGCGGGACAGCCTCCTACGAGCAGTACTTC
>TRBJ2-2|once|TRBV7-3|-
CASSLTGGRHTGELFF
TGTGCCAGCAGCCTGACGGGGGGCAGGCACACCGGGGAGCTGTTTTTT
>TRBJ2-3|once|TRBV19|TRBD1
CASSYRQGADTQYF
TGTGCCAGTAGTTACCGACAGGGCGCAGATACGCAGTATTTT